Reported below is one T cell receptor beta chain. The antigen is not known. The CDR3 totals 14 residues. CDR1 is WSHSY and CDR2 is SAAADI in the germline V gene. Trimming pared 7 bases from V and 2 bases from J, leaving 15 bases between. Repertoires were generated with immunoSEQ multiplex PCR, while TCRdb's copy carries only in-frame clones and drops some. Among more than 2 million clones listed, 90% to 95% were seen once. This entry comes from a study of shared clonotypes between healthy human individuals. Study-wide results and limits: In contrast to clonotypes shared by all four donors, non-shared clonotypes had lower generation probabilities. Naive subsets generally exceeded memory subsets in estimated richness.

Each donor was a Caucasian adult residing in Nashville, Tennessee. A CD45RA+ naive subset and a CD45RA-negative memory subset were split from CD4+ cells. The source of this sequence is a man younger than 30 in good health. Sequenced material: naive CD4+ T cells sorted from blood. Documented subset: CD45RA+ positively selected. The genes are TRBV10-2 and TRBJ2-7, with a tentative D call TRBD2 (5 bases). Written as DNA, the CDR3 is TGCGCCAGCACCAAAGACGGGATCACCTACGAGCAGTACTTC. This encodes CASTKDGITYEQYF.